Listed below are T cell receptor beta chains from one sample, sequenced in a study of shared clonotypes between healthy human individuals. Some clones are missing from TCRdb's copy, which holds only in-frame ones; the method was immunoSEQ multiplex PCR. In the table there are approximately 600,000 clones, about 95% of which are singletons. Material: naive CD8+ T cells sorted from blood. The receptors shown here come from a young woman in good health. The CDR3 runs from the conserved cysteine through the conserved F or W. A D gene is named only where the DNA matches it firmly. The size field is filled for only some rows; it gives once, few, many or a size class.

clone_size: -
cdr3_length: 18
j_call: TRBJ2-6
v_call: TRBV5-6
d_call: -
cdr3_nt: TGTGCCAGCAGCTTCAAGGGACCGTTTCGCTCTGGGGCCAACGTCCTGACTTTC
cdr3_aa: CASSFKGPFRSGANVLTF

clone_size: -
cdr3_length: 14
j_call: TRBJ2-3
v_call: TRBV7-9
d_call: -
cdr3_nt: TGTGCCAGCAGAGCGGAAGATAGTACAGATACGCAGTATTTT
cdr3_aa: CASRAEDSTDTQYF

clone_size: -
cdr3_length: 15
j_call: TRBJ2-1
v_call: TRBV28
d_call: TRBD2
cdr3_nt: TGTGCCAGCAGTTTGACGGTCGGGAGGTTAAGTGAGCAGTTCTTC
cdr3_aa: CASSLTVGRLSEQFF

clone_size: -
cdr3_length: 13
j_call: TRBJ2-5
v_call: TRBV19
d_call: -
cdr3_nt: TGTGCCAGTAGTATCTCAGGGCAAGAGACCCAGTACTTC
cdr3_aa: CASSISGQETQYF

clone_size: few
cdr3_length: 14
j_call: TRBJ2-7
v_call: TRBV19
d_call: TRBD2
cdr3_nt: TGTGCCAGTAGCTGGCGGGAGTTTACCTACGAGCAGTACTTC
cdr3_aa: CASSWREFTYEQYF

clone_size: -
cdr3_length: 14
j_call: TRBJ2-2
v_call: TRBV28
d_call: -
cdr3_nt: TGTGCCAGCAAGCTTGACAGACCGACCGGGGAGCTGTTTTTT
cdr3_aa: CASKLDRPTGELFF

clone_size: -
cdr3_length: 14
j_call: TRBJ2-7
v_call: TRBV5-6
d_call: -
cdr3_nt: TGTGCCAGCAGCTTGGTTGGCCAGAGCTACGAGCAGTACTTC
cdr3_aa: CASSLVGQSYEQYF

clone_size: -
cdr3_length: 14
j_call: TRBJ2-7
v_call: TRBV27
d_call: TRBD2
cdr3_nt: TGTGCCAGCAGTTCCGGACTAGTCAAGGGCGAGCAGTACTTC
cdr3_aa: CASSSGLVKGEQYF

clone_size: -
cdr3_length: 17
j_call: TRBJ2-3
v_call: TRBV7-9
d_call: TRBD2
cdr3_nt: TGTGCCAGCAGCTTAGAGACTAGCGGGAGGGCCTTAGATACGCAGTATTTT
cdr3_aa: CASSLETSGRALDTQYF

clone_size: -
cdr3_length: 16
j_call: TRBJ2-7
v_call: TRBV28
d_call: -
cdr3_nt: TGTGCCAGCAGCCTCACCGAGGCAGGGCTCTCCTACGAGCAGTACTTC
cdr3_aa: CASSLTEAGLSYEQYF

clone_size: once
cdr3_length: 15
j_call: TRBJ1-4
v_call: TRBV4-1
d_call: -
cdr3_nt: TGCGCCAGCAGCCAAGTAACACGGGAGTGGGAAAAACTGTTTTTT
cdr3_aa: CASSQVTREWEKLFF

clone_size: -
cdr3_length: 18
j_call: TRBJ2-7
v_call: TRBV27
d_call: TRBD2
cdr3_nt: TGTGCCAGCAGCTCCCCGGGACTAGCGGGAGCACTTCCCCACGAGCAGTACTTC
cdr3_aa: CASSSPGLAGALPHEQYF

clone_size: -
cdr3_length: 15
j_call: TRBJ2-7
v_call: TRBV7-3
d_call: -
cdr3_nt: TGTGCCAGCAGCTTAATTCATAGCGGGACAGACGAGCAGTACTTC
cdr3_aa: CASSLIHSGTDEQYF

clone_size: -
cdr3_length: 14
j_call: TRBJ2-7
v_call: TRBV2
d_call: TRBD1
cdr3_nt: TGTGCCAGCAAAAAACAGGGGGCCTCCTACGAGCAGTACTTC
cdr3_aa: CASKKQGASYEQYF

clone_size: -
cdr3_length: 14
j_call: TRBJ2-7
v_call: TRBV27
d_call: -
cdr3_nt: TGTGCCAGCAGTTTAACAGGTCGTAACTACGAGCAGTACTTC
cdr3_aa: CASSLTGRNYEQYF

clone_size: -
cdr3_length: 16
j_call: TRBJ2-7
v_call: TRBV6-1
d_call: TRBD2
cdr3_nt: TGTGCCAGCAGTGAACTAGCGGGAGCAGAGGCATACGAGCAGTACTTC
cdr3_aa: CASSELAGAEAYEQYF

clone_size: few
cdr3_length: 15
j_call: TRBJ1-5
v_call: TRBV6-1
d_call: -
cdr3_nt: TGTGCCAGCAGCCACATAGGGGGGTTCAATCAGCCCCAGCATTTT
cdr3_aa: CASSHIGGFNQPQHF

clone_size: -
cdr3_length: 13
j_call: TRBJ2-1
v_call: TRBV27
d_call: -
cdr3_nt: TGTGCCAGCAGTTTGCTCGCTTACAATGAGCAGTTCTTC
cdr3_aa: CASSLLAYNEQFF

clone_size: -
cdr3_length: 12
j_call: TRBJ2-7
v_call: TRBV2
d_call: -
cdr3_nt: TGTGCCGGCGCCCTAAGCTCCTACGAGCAGTACTTC
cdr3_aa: CAGALSSYEQYF

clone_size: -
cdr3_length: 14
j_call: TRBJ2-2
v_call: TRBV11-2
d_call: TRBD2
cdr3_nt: TGTGCCAGCAGCTTTGGTAGCGGGAGAGGGGAGCTGTTTTTT
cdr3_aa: CASSFGSGRGELFF

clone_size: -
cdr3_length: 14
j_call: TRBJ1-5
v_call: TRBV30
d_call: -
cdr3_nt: TGTGCCTGGAGTGAGGTGGATAGCAATCAGCCCCAGCATTTT
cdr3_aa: CAWSEVDSNQPQHF

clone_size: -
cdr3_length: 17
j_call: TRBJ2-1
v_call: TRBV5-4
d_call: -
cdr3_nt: TGTGCCAGCAGCTTGGCCCCTGGCAAGGGGCAGCGCAATGAGCAGTTCTTC
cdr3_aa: CASSLAPGKGQRNEQFF

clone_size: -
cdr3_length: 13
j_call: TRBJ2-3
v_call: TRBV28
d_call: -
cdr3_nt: TGTGCCAGCAGTTTCAGGGGTAGGGATACGCAGTATTTT
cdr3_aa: CASSFRGRDTQYF

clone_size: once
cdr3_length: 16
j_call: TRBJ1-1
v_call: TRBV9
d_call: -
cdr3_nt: TGTGCCAGCAGCGTAGTTCGAGGCTATAGTAAAACTGAAGCTTTCTTT
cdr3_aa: CASSVVRGYSKTEAFF

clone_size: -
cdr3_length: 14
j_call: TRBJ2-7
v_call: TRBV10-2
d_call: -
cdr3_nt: TGCGCCAGCAGTGAGGGAAAGTTCTCCTACGAGCAGTACTTC
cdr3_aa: CASSEGKFSYEQYF

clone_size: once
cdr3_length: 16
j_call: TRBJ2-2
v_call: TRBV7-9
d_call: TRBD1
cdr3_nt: TGTGCCAGCAGGCCACAGGGGGCATCACAGACCGGGGAGCTGTTTTTT
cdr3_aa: CASRPQGASQTGELFF

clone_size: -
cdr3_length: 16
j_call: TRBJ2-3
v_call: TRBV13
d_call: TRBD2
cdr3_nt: TGTGCCAGCAGCCCGGGGACTAGCGGGAGCATAGATACGCAGTATTTT
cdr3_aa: CASSPGTSGSIDTQYF

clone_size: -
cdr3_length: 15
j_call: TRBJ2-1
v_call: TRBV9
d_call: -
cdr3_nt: TGTGCCAGCTCGCCCGGGAGTGGAACCTACAATGAGCAGTTCTTC
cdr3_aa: CASSPGSGTYNEQFF

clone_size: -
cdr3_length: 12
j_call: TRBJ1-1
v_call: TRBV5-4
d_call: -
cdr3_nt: TGTGCCAGCAGCTTCGTTAACACTGAAGCTTTCTTT
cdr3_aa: CASSFVNTEAFF

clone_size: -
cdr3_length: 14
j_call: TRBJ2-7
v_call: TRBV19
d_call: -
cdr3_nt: TGTGCCAGTAGTATCATCGGGCGCAGCTACGAGCAGTACTTC
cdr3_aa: CASSIIGRSYEQYF

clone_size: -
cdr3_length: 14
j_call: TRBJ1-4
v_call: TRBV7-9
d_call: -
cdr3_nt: TGTGCCAGCAGCTTAGCACAGGGTAGTGAAAAACTGTTTTTT
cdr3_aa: CASSLAQGSEKLFF

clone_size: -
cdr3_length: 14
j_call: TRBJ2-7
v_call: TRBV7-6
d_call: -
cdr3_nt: TGTGCCAGCAGCTACCTGACAAGACCATACGAGCAGTACTTC
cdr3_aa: CASSYLTRPYEQYF

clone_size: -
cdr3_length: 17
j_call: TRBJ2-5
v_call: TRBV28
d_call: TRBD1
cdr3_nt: TGTGCCAGCAGTTCCTCCCTCGGGACAGGGTTCTGGGAGACCCAGTACTTC
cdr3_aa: CASSSSLGTGFWETQYF

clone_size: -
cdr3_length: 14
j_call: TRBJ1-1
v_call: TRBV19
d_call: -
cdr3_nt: TGTGCCAGTAGTTTCGGCATCGCGCCCACTGAAGCTTTCTTT
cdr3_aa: CASSFGIAPTEAFF

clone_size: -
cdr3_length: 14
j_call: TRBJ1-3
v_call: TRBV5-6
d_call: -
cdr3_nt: TGTGCCAGCAGCTTCCAGGGCTCTGGAAACACCATATATTTT
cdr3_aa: CASSFQGSGNTIYF

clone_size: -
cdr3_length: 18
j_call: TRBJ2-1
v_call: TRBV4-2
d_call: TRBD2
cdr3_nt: TGTGCCAGCAGCCAAGATTTAGGAAGCGGGAGGAATTTCAATGAGCAGTTCTTC
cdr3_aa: CASSQDLGSGRNFNEQFF

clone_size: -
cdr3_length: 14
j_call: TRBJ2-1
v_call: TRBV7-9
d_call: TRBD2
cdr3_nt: TGTGCCAGCAGCTCGGGACTAGCGGGAGATGAGCAGTTCTTC
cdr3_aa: CASSSGLAGDEQFF

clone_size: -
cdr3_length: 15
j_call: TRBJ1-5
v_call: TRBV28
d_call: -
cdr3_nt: TGTGCCAGCAGTCCCGGGACACACAGCAATCAGCCCCAGCATTTT
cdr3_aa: CASSPGTHSNQPQHF

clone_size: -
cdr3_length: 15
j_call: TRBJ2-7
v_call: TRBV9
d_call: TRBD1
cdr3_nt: TGTGCCAGCAGCGTAGCAGGGGGCCCATCCTACGAGCAGTACTTC
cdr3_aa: CASSVAGGPSYEQYF

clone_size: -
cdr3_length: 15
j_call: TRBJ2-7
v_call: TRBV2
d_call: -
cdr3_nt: TGTGCCAGCAGAACTAGCACCATCCACCCCCACGAGCAGTACTTC
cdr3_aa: CASRTSTIHPHEQYF

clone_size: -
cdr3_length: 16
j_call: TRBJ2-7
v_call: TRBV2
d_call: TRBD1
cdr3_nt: TGTGCCAGCAGCTGGACCCGGACAGGGAACTCCTACGAGCAGTACTTC
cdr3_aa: CASSWTRTGNSYEQYF

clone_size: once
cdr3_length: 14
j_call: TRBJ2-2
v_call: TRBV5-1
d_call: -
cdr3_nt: TGCGCCAGCAGCTCTGAGGGGAGCACCGGGGAGCTGTTTTTT
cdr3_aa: CASSSEGSTGELFF

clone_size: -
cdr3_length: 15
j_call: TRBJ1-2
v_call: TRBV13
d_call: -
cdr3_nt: TGTGCCAGCAGCTTAAGCCAGGGCGCTAACTATGGCTACACCTTC
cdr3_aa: CASSLSQGANYGYTF